The clone carrying this T cell receptor beta chain was picked up many times. Its antigen remains unidentified. One junction end does not reproduce the germline sequence, and a read error may be involved. These data are taken from a study of Graves' ophthalmopathy and Graves' hyperthyroidism. TCR beta CDR3 regions were amplified from RNA transcripts. After a first-round RT-PCR with HTBI primers, a second-round multiplex PCR was run. MiXCR was run by TCRdb on the multiplex PCR reads, yielding one entry per CDR3 protein. The data hold over 200,000 distinct CDR3 sequences, with 25% to 35% observed a single time. PBMCs came from roughly 9.2 ml of fresh peripheral blood. Study outcomes and limitations: Most thyroid clonotypes expanded beyond 0.001 frequency were also found in blood.

Germline V gene data show CDR1 as SNHLY and CDR2 as FYNNEI. This CDR3 is 15 amino acids long. This receptor was taken from a man aged 45-65 years with Graves' ophthalmopathy. Sequencing was performed on peripheral blood. The chain joins TRBV2 to TRBJ2-3, with 7 bases fitting TRBD2. The CDR3 DNA reads as TGCGCCAGCACCCTAGCGGCCGGCGAGACAGATACGCAGTATTTT. Its translation is CASTLAAGETDTQYF.